The 32 T cell receptor beta chains below all came from one sample that was sequenced in a study of Ad26.COV2.S vaccination and SARS-CoV-2 variants. The treatment here: around 19 received Ad26.COV2.S at low or high dose, single or two shots; roughly five received placebo; per-sample allocation not given. Day 63 after the first injection of vaccine or placebo was the sampling time. Sequencing was performed with immunoSEQ multiplex PCR; in TCRdb, only in-frame clones are kept and a portion is missing. The sample lists almost 400,000 clones; about 91% were seen once. Sequenced material: peripheral blood, taken in a trial of Ad26.COV2.S vaccine versus placebo. The receptors here all came from a person between 18 and 65 years old who received the Ad26.COV2.S COVID-19 vaccine or a placebo.

This sequence joins TRBV10-3 and TRBJ1-1; D is undetermined. V lost 3 bases and J 0 bases, leaving 11 bases between the germline ends. CDR1 is ENHRY, CDR2 SYGVKD, per germline. This CDR3 comprises 15 residues. As DNA, the CDR3 is TGTGCCATCAGTGAAGGCGTCGGAATGAACACTGAAGCTTTCTTT. It is translated as CAISEGVGMNTEAFF.

This clone came up once. The chain combines TRBV10-1 with TRBJ2-2; D perhaps matches TRBD1 (5 bases). The CDR3 totals 14 residues. The V end lost 3 bases, the J end lost 9 bases, and 14 bases lay between the germline ends. CDR1 and CDR2 from the germline V gene are WNHNN and SYGVQD (reference sequence). CDR3 nucleotide sequence: TGCGCCAGCAGTGAAGGGGCTGATGGCCGGGAGCTGTTTTTT. It encodes CASSEGADGRELFF.

The chain employs TRBV14 and TRBJ2-3; 14 bases fit TRBD2. This CDR3 is built from 18 residues. Germline CDR1 SGHDN, CDR2 FVKESK. V trimming: 2 bases; J trimming: 9 bases; junction bases outside the gene matches: 13. The CDR3 bases are TGTGCCAGCAGCCAAAAATTTATCCCGGGACTAGCGGGGGCAACGCAGTATTTT. It translates to CASSQKFIPGLAGATQYF.

In this sample, this clone turned up once. The V gene is TRBV19, the J gene TRBJ1-1, with a possible D match to TRBD1 (6 bases). The V end lost 6 bases, the J end lost 3 bases, and 17 bases lay between the germline ends. The CDR3 contains 15 residues. The V gene's germline CDR1 is LNHDA and CDR2 SQIVND (reference sequence). CDR3: CASSARGRDDTEAFF. The CDR3 nucleotides read TGTGCCAGTAGCGCTCGGGGGCGGGATGACACTGAAGCTTTCTTT.

The chain joins TRBV9 to TRBJ2-2; TRBD2 agrees at 11 bases. The ends lost 2 bases at V and 4 bases at J; junction bases unmatched: 7. Germline V gene data show CDR1 as SGDLS and CDR2 as YYNGEE. The CDR3 is 17 residues long. The CDR3 loop reads CASSVSGTSGPTGELFF. The CDR3 DNA sequence: TGTGCCAGCAGCGTTTCCGGGACTAGCGGACCCACCGGGGAGCTGTTTTTT.

The chain employs TRBV4-2 and TRBJ1-1; TRBD1 is a possible D gene (6 bases). Germline V gene sequence: CDR1 LGHNA, CDR2 YNFKEQ. The CDR3 runs 15 residues. V was pared by 0 bases and J by 6 bases, with 14 bases between. The DNA for the CDR3 is TGTGCCAGCAGCCAAGATGTGGGGGGCCGGGCTGAAGCTTTCTTT. The encoded protein is CASSQDVGGRAEAFF.

This clone appeared once. In DNA, the CDR3 is TGTGCCAGCAGCCGGGGACTCAACAATGAGCAGTTCTTC. It yields the protein CASSRGLNNEQFF. The rearrangement links TRBV11-3 to TRBJ2-1, with D perhaps TRBD2 (6 bases). The CDR3 spans 13 residues. CDR1 SGHNT and CDR2 YENEEA come from the germline V gene. Trimming removed 5 bases from V and 5 bases from J, with 10 bases in between.

The chain couples TRBV5-1 to TRBJ1-1, with unresolved D. Trimming cost V 0 bases and J 4 bases, with 7 bases left between them. This CDR3 has 13 residues. From germline, CDR1 is SGHRS and CDR2 YFSETQ. DNA for the CDR3: TGCGCCAGCAGCTTGGAGGAGGGCACTGAAGCTTTCTTT. This codes for CASSLEEGTEAFF.

The genes are TRBV30 and TRBJ1-5; no clear D gene. V was pared by 2 bases and J by 2 bases, with 13 bases between. This CDR3 contains 15 residues. In germline, CDR1 is GTSNPN, CDR2 SVGIG (reference sequence). CDR3 sequence reads: CAWSPTAGRNQPQHF. In nucleotides, the CDR3 is TGTGCCTGGAGTCCTACAGCGGGTCGCAATCAGCCCCAGCATTTT.

The V and J genes are TRBV15 and TRBJ1-3, with D possibly being TRBD1 (5 bases). This CDR3 has 14 residues. V was pared by 1 base and J by 3 bases, with 7 bases between. CDR1 is LNHNV and CDR2 is YYDKDF in the germline V gene (reference sequence). The CDR3 coding sequence is TGTGCCACCAGCAGAGGGGGGAGTGGAAACACCATATATTTT. Protein: CATSRGGSGNTIYF.

This clone was found a few times. This chain connects TRBV12-3 or TRBV12-4 to TRBJ1-6; D remains ambiguous. V lost 4 bases, J lost 3 bases, and 1 base lay in between. The length of the CDR3 is 12 residues. In DNA form, the CDR3 reads TGTGCCAGCAGTTACTATAATTCACCCCTCCACTTT. As protein: CASSYYNSPLHF.

V usage is TRBV11-3 and J usage is TRBJ2-3; 9 positions match TRBD1. This CDR3 is 15 amino acids long. Germline V lookup: CDR1 SGHNT, CDR2 YENEEA. J was trimmed by 3 bases and V by 4 bases; bases with no gene match: 5. The DNA of the CDR3 is TGTGCCAGCAGCTCGTACAGGGGGCGTACAGATACGCAGTATTTT. This codes for CASSSYRGRTDTQYF.

The chain couples TRBV3-1 (or the pseudogene TRBV3-2) to TRBJ1-2; no reliable D call. The CDR3 sequence is 17 residues long. Per germline, CDR1 LGHDT and CDR2 YNNKEL (reference sequence). V lost 4 bases and J 6 bases, leaving 24 bases between the germline ends. CDR3 sequence: CASSLTPISYSTHGYTF. In DNA form, the CDR3 reads TGTGCCAGCAGCCTCACCCCGATATCGTACTCTACCCATGGCTACACCTTC.

This chain links TRBV14 with TRBJ1-1; tentative D call: TRBD1 (6 bases). The V and J ends lost 1 base and 1 base respectively, with 10 bases between them. CDR3 length: 15 residues. Germline V gene sequence: CDR1 SGHDN, CDR2 FVKESK. The CDR3: CASSQAGTPNTEAFF. CDR3 bases: TGTGCCAGCAGCCAAGCCGGGACACCGAACACTGAAGCTTTCTTT.

The chain joins TRBV12-3 or TRBV12-4 to TRBJ1-4; unclear D gene. This CDR3 region has 12 residues. V was shortened by 3 bases and J by 7 bases, with 6 bases between the two germline ends. Written as DNA, the CDR3 is TGTGCCAGCAGTTTTAGGGCTGAAAAACTGTTTTTT. Protein product: CASSFRAEKLFF.

The V and J genes are TRBV28 and TRBJ1-1; possible D gene TRBD1, 5 bases. Deletions cut 6 bases from V and 5 bases from J, with 19 bases between. This CDR3 has 15 amino acids. Germline CDR1 is MDHEN and CDR2 is SYDVKM. CDR3 region: CASRPGAGSGTEAFF. CDR3 nucleotide sequence: TGTGCCAGCAGGCCTGGGGCGGGGTCAGGGACTGAAGCTTTCTTT.

This clone was seen once. This sequence joins TRBV6-5 and TRBJ2-1; 7 nucleotides align to TRBD2. This CDR3 contains 14 residues. V was pared by 7 bases and J by 6 bases, with 9 bases of the junction left unmatched. Germline assignment: CDR1 MNHEY and CDR2 SVGAGI. The DNA of the CDR3 is TGTGCCAGCAAGATATGGCGGGAGTCCAATGAGCAGTTCTTC. Encoded protein: CASKIWRESNEQFF.

The chain carries TRBV4-2 and TRBJ1-2; no reliable D call. The germline V gene has CDR1 LGHNA and CDR2 YNFKEQ. V lost 3 bases to trimming and J lost 0 bases, with 11 bases between them. CDR3 length: 15 residues. CDR3 coding DNA: TGTGCCAGCAGCCAGGACGACGGGACTAACTATGGCTACACCTTC. Its translation: CASSQDDGTNYGYTF.

The rearrangement links TRBV12-3 or TRBV12-4 to TRBJ1-2; D uncertain. The V end was cut by 6 bases, the J end by 0 bases, with 8 bases between. This CDR3 spans 13 amino acids. CDR3 in amino acids: CASRPGPNYGYTF. Here the CDR3 DNA reads TGTGCCAGCAGACCCGGACCTAACTATGGCTACACCTTC.

The CDR3 DNA sequence: TGTGCCAGTAGTCCCAAAGCGAATTCACCCCTCCACTTT. It encodes CASSPKANSPLHF. The genes are TRBV19 and TRBJ1-6; D is undetermined. The CDR3 consists of 13 residues. V lost 5 bases and J 7 bases, leaving 9 bases between the germline ends. The V gene's germline CDR1 is LNHDA and CDR2 SQIVND (reference sequence).

The chain's CDR3 is CASSLGGSGGNEQFF. The CDR3 DNA reads as TGTGCCAGCAGCTTAGGCGGGAGCGGGGGAAATGAGCAGTTCTTC. The chain recombines TRBV11-3 with TRBJ2-1; 8 bases match TRBD2. The germline CDR1 and CDR2 sequences are SGHNT and YENEEA. V was clipped by 1 base and J by 7 bases; unmatched bases: 6. The CDR3 runs 15 residues.

This clone was detected only once. The chain is built from TRBV5-5 and TRBJ1-5; possibly TRBD1 for D (5 bases). V lost 0 bases, J lost 3 bases, and 13 bases lay in between. The length of the CDR3 is 16 residues. Germline CDR1 reads SGHKS; CDR2 reads YYEKEE (reference sequence). This chain's CDR3 is CASSLAKGLFNQPQHF. The CDR3, as DNA: TGTGCCAGCAGCTTGGCCAAGGGGCTGTTCAATCAGCCCCAGCATTTT.

The chain joins TRBV6-2 or TRBV6-3 to TRBJ1-5; 7 nucleotides match TRBD1. The CDR3 is made up of 14 amino acids. Germline trimming cut 5 bases from V and 7 bases from J; bases unmatched to any gene: 8. Germline loops: CDR1 MNHEY, CDR2 SVGEGT. The CDR3 spells CASSSGQVAQPQHF. The CDR3 bases are TGTGCCAGCAGTAGCGGACAGGTAGCGCAGCCCCAGCATTTT.

This clone is a singleton in its sample. This chain links TRBV30 with TRBJ1-5; a weak D match, TRBD1 (5 bases). V gave up 4 bases and J gave up 9 bases, with 16 bases separating them. The CDR3 spans 13 residues. Germline lookup yields CDR1 GTSNPN and CDR2 SVGIG (reference sequence). The CDR3 nucleotides read TGTGCCTGGACCGTGGCCGGGGACGGGCCCCAGCATTTT. It translates to CAWTVAGDGPQHF. Full variable domain (outside the CDR3, taken from reference TRBV30 and TRBJ1-5): SQTIHQWPATLVQPVGSPLSLECTVEGTSNPNLYWYRQAAGRGLQLLFYSVGIGQISSEVPQNLSASRPQDRQFILSSKKLLLSDSGFYLCAWTVAGDGPQHFGDGTRLSIL.

This chain uses TRBV5-1 with TRBJ2-1; D may be TRBD2 (6 bases). CDR1 is SGHRS, CDR2 YFSETQ, per germline. The CDR3 loop spans 14 amino acids. V lost 1 base and J 6 bases, leaving 11 bases between the germline ends. This chain's CDR3 is CASSLPSVANEQFF. The CDR3 region has the DNA TGCGCCAGCAGCTTGCCTAGCGTAGCCAATGAGCAGTTCTTC. The full variable domain, its missing parts supplied by reference TRBV5-1 and TRBJ2-1, is KAGVTQTPRYLIKTRGQQVTLSCSPISGHRSVSWYQQTPGQGLQFLFEYFSETQRNKGNFPGRFSGRQFSNSRSEMNVSTLELGDSALYLCASSLPSVANEQFFGPGTRLTVL.

The rearrangement uses TRBV19 and TRBJ2-1, with TRBD1 matching over 12 bases. CDR3 size: 19 residues. In germline, CDR1 is LNHDA, CDR2 SQIVND (reference sequence). J lost 2 bases, V lost 8 bases, and 16 bases had no gene match. In DNA, the CDR3 is TGTGCCAGTTGGGAGGGACAGGGGGCCCACGGGGGTACCTACAATGAGCAGTTCTTC. As protein: CASWEGQGAHGGTYNEQFF.

The chain uses TRBV4-1 and TRBJ2-7; perhaps TRBD1 as D (5 bases). Germline V gene lookup returns CDR1 MGHRA and CDR2 YSYEKL. There are 13 residues in the CDR3. V lost 2 bases and J lost 4, with 9 bases in between. CDR3 coding DNA: TGCGCCAGCAGCCAACCCGACAGTTACGAGCAGTACTTC. Translated, it gives CASSQPDSYEQYF.

The rearrangement uses TRBV6-6 and TRBJ1-1; perhaps TRBD1 as D (6 bases). The V end lost 6 bases, the J end lost 2 bases, and 10 bases lay between the germline ends. The CDR3 totals 13 residues. Germline loops: CDR1 MNHNY, CDR2 SVGAGI (reference sequence). The CDR3 bases are TGTGCCAGCAGACGGACAGAAAACACTGAAGCTTTCTTT. Protein: CASRRTENTEAFF.

DNA of the CDR3: TGTGCCAGCAGCTTACTAGCGGGAGCAACCGGGGAGCTGTTTTTT. Translation: CASSLLAGATGELFF. V usage is TRBV11-3 and J usage is TRBJ2-2; TRBD2 aligns across 10 bases. This CDR3 region has 15 residues. The V and J ends lost 2 bases and 5 bases, in that order; junction bases with no gene match: 2. Germline CDR1 SGHNT, CDR2 YENEEA. Drawing the rest from reference TRBV11-3 and TRBJ2-2, the complete variable domain is EAGVVQSPRYKIIEKKQPVAFWCNPISGHNTLYWYLQNLGQGPELLIRYENEEAVDDSQLPKDRFSAERLKGVDSTLKIQPAELGDSAVYLCASSLLAGATGELFFGEGSRLTVL.

The V call is TRBV18, the J call TRBJ1-6, with a possible D match to TRBD1 (6 bases). In germline, CDR1 is KGHSH, CDR2 LQKENI. Trimming left V 2 bases short and J 5 bases short, with 10 bases between. This CDR3 region has 15 residues. CDR3 residues: CASSPGTPDNSPLHF. The CDR3 coding sequence is TGTGCCAGCTCACCAGGGACACCAGATAATTCACCCCTCCACTTT.

V gene TRBV7-9 combines with J gene TRBJ2-1; D ambiguous. The germline V and J ends were trimmed by 3 bases and 10 bases, with 31 bases remaining between them. The CDR3 consists of 19 residues. Per germline, CDR1 SEHNR and CDR2 FQNEAQ (reference sequence). DNA for the CDR3: TGTGCCAGCAGCTTTTATCGGTTGCGTCGGCCCCAACGCGTAGGGGAGCAGTTCTTC. It translates to CASSFYRLRRPQRVGEQFF.

This clone has just one count. This chain links TRBV19 with TRBJ1-3; 7 positions agree with TRBD1. This CDR3 has 13 residues. V lost 7 bases and J lost 2; bases outside the gene matches: 2. CDR1 and CDR2 (germline): LNHDA, SQIVND (reference sequence). The CDR3 region has the DNA TGTGCCAGTACCACAGGGGCTGGAAACACCATATATTTT. The encoded protein is CASTTGAGNTIYF.